A selection of T cell receptor beta chains follows, all from one sample in a study of cytomegalovirus exposure and HLA in healthy donors. Libraries were prepared by immunoSEQ multiplex PCR; TCRdb keeps only in-frame clonotypes and omits some of them. Of 43,000 or so clones in the sample, about 94% were seen once. Input material: PBMCs. These receptors all come from a man aged 18 to 30 in good health and CMV-seronegative. The CDR3 runs from the conserved cysteine through the conserved F or W. D genes are given only for firm matches. Not every row has a clone size; where given, it reads once, few, many or a size class.

d_call j_call v_call clone_size cdr3_aa cdr3_nt
TRBD2 TRBJ2-1 TRBV27 . CASRSTPTGTSWPDEQFF TGTGCCAGCAGATCAACGCCTACCGGGACTAGCTGGCCAGATGAGCAGTTCTTC
. TRBJ2-6 TRBV5-1 . CASSLVAGAHGANVLTF TGCGCCAGCAGCTTGGTAGCAGGGGCGCACGGGGCCAACGTCCTGACTTTC
TRBD1 TRBJ1-2 TRBV11-2 . CASSSIGPGGGYTF TGTGCCAGCAGCTCAATCGGGCCAGGGGGCGGCTACACCTTC
TRBD2 TRBJ2-5 TRBV11-2 once CASSPGTSRRETQYF TGTGCCAGCAGCCCAGGGACTAGTCGGCGGGAGACCCAGTACTTC
. TRBJ2-5 TRBV7-2 . CASSLVPARVQETQYF TGTGCCAGCAGCTTAGTACCGGCGCGGGTACAAGAGACCCAGTACTTC
. TRBJ1-4 TRBV15 few CATSSRVSNEKLFF TGTGCCACCAGTTCCAGGGTTTCTAATGAAAAACTGTTTTTT
TRBD1 TRBJ1-2 TRBV25-1 . CASSAGTGRKVGYTF TGTGCCAGCAGTGCCGGGACAGGGAGAAAGGTCGGCTACACCTTC
TRBD1 TRBJ2-1 TRBV4-1 . CASGRDRYNEQFF TGCGCCAGCGGCCGGGACAGGTACAATGAGCAGTTCTTC
. TRBJ1-1 TRBV6-1 . CASSWSEMNTEAFF TGTGCCAGCAGTTGGTCGGAGATGAACACTGAAGCTTTCTTT
TRBD1 TRBJ1-5 TRBV5-4 . CASSFLTPGQDNQPQHF TGTGCCAGCAGCTTTTTAACCCCCGGACAGGACAATCAGCCCCAGCATTTT
. TRBJ2-3 TRBV6-5 . CASSYSRSTDTQYF TGTGCCAGCAGTTACTCGAGAAGCACAGATACGCAGTATTTT
. TRBJ1-2 TRBV5-4 . CASSLGGINYGYTF TGTGCCAGCAGCTTGGGCGGGATTAACTATGGCTACACCTTC
. TRBJ1-5 TRBV6-1 . CASSESGSGQPQHF TGTGCCAGCAGTGAATCCGGGTCTGGTCAGCCCCAGCATTTT
TRBD1 TRBJ1-1 TRBV14 once CASSRTGTEAFF TGTGCCAGCAGCCGGACAGGCACTGAAGCTTTCTTT
TRBD1 TRBJ1-2 TRBV28 . CAADRGIYGYTF TGTGCCGCCGACAGGGGCATCTATGGCTACACCTTC
. TRBJ2-5 TRBV7-9 . CASSLDAGTQETQYF TGTGCCAGCAGCTTAGACGCGGGAACACAAGAGACCCAGTACTTC
. TRBJ2-5 TRBV5-4 . CASSFRDTQETQYF TGTGCCAGCAGTTTCCGGGACACGCAAGAGACCCAGTACTTC
TRBD1 TRBJ2-7 TRBV4-3 . CASSQDREQGVYEQYF TGCGCCAGCAGCCAAGATCGGGAACAGGGGGTGTACGAGCAGTACTTC
. TRBJ2-3 TRBV7-2 . CASSLDAGADTQYF TGTGCCAGCAGCTTAGACGCGGGCGCAGATACGCAGTATTTT
TRBD1 TRBJ1-6 TRBV5-6 . CASSTRRTGSYNSPLHF TGTGCCAGCAGCACTCGTCGGACAGGATCCTATAATTCACCCCTCCACTTT
TRBD2 TRBJ2-7 TRBV5-5 . CASSLAGTSGSFHEQYF TGTGCCAGCAGCTTGGCTGGAACTAGCGGGAGTTTCCACGAGCAGTACTTC
. TRBJ2-1 TRBV7-2 . CASSLDRNYNEQFF TGTGCCAGCAGCCTCGACAGGAATTACAATGAGCAGTTCTTC
. TRBJ2-1 TRBV2 . CASGPLDNEQFF TGTGCCAGCGGCCCGCTCGACAATGAGCAGTTCTTC
TRBD1 TRBJ2-7 TRBV7-2 . CASSLGPGQGMGAYEQYF TGTGCCAGCAGCTTAGGTCCGGGACAGGGGATGGGGGCCTACGAGCAGTACTTC